This TCR beta chain was identified in a study of T cells in Graves' hyperthyroidism and ophthalmopathy. Findings of the study overall: Also found in blood were most expanded thyroid clonotypes above 0.001.

This clonotype was detected ten times or more. Its cognate antigen is unknown. The source of the PBMCs was 9.5 to 10 ml of fresh peripheral blood. The CDR3 consists of 13 residues. Germline loops: CDR1 LNHDA, CDR2 SQIVND (reference sequence). V shed 6 bases and J shed 3 bases, with 11 bases lying between them. TCR beta CDR3 region amplification was performed from RNA transcripts. A set of HTBI primers served as the primers for a first-round RT-PCR of the TCR CDR3. One entry per CDR3 protein results from TCRdb running MiXCR on the multiplex PCR reads. The table records about 550,000 distinct CDR3 sequences, less than 25% of them present only once.

The material sequenced was blood. The J gene is TRBJ1-1, the V gene TRBV19; the D is unclear. The clonotype originates from a young man with Graves' hyperthyroidism. CDR3 loop: CASSSWKDTEAFF. In DNA, the CDR3 is TGTGCCAGTAGCTCCTGGAAGGACACTGAAGCTTTCTTT.